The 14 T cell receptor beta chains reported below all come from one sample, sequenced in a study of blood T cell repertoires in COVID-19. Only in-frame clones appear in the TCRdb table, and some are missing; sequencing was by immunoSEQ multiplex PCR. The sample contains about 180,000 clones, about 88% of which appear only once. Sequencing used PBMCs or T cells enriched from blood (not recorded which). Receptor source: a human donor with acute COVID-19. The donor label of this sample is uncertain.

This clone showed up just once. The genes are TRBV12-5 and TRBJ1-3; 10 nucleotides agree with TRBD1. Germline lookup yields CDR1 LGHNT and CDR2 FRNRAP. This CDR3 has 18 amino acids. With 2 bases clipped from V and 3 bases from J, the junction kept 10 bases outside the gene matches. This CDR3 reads CASGLRPLGQGVGNTIYF. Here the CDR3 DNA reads TGTGCTAGTGGTTTGAGGCCCCTCGGACAGGGGGTTGGAAACACCATATATTTT.

CDR3 protein: CASSEGTGRNQPQHF. Written as DNA, the CDR3 is TGTGCCAGCAGTGAGGGGACAGGGAGAAATCAGCCCCAGCATTTT. The gene calls are TRBV25-1 and TRBJ1-5; 9 bases map to TRBD1. Per germline, CDR1 MGHDK and CDR2 SYGVNS. The CDR3 spans 15 residues. J was trimmed by 4 bases and V by 3 bases; bases with no gene match: 4.

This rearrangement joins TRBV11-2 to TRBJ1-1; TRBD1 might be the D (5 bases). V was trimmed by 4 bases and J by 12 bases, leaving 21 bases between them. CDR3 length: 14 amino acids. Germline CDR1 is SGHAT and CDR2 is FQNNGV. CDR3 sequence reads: CASSSTTDGGGTFF. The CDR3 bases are TGTGCCAGCAGCTCGACGACGGACGGCGGGGGGACTTTCTTT.

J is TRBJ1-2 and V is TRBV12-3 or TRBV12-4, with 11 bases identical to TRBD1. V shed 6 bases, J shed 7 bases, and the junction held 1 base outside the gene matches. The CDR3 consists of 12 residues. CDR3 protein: CASSGTGGGYTF. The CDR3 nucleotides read TGTGCCAGCAGCGGGACAGGGGGTGGCTACACCTTC.

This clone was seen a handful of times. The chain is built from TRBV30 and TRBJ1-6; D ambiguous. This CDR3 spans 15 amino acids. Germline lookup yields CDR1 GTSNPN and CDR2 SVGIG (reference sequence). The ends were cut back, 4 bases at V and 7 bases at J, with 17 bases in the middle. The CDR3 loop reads CAWTLRGRENSPLHF. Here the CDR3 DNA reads TGTGCCTGGACCCTCAGAGGGCGGGAGAATTCACCCCTCCACTTT.

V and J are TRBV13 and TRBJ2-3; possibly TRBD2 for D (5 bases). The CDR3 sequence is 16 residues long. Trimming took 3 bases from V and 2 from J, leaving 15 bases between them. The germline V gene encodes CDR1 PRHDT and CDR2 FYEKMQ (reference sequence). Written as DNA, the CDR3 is TGTGCCAGCAGCTTTCCCCATCGGGATATCACAGATACGCAGTATTTT. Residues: CASSFPHRDITDTQYF.

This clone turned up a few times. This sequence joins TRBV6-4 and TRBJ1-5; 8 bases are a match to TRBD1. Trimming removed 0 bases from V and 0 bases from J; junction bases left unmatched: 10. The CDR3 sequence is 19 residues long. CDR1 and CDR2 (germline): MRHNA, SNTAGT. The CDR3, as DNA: TGTGCCAGCAGTGACTCGATGGTGGGACAGGAAAATAGCAATCAGCCCCAGCATTTT. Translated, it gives CASSDSMVGQENSNQPQHF.

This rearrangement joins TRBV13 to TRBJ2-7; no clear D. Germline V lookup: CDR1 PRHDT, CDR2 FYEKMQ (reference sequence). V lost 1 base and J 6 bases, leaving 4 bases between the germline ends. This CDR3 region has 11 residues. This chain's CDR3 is CASSLVREQYF. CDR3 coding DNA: TGTGCCAGCAGCTTAGTCCGCGAGCAGTACTTC.

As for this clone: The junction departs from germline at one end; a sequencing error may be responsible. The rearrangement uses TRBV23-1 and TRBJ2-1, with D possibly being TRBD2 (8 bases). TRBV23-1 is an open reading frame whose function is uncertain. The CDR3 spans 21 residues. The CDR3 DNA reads TGCGCCCGCAGCCCCACGACGGGGGGGAGGGGGCCAAACGGCTCCTACAATGAGCAGTTCTTC. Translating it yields CARSPTTGGRGPNGSYNEQFF.

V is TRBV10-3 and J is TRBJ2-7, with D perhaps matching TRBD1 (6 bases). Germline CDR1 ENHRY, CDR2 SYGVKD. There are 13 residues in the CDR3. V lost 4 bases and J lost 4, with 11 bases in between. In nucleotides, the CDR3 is TGTGCCATCAGTGGGGACATTCAATACGAGCAGTACTTC. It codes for CAISGDIQYEQYF.

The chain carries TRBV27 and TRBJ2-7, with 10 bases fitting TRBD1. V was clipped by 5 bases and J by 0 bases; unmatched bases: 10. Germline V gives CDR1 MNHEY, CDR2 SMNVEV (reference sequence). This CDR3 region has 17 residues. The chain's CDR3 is CASSPGVWDRGSYEQYF. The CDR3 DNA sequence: TGTGCCAGCAGTCCTGGGGTGTGGGACAGGGGCTCCTACGAGCAGTACTTC.

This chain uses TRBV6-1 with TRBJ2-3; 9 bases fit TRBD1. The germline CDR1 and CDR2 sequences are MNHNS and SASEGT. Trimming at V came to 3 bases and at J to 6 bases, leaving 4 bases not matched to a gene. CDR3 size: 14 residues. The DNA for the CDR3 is TGTGCCAGCAGTGAGGGGACAGGGATTGATACGCAGTATTTT. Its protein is CASSEGTGIDTQYF.

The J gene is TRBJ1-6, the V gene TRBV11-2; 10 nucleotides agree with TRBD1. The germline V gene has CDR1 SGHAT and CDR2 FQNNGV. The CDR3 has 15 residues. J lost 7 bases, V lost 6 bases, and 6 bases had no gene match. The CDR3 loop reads CASRAPGQGNSPLHF. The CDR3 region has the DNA TGTGCCAGCAGGGCGCCGGGACAGGGGAATTCACCCCTCCACTTT.

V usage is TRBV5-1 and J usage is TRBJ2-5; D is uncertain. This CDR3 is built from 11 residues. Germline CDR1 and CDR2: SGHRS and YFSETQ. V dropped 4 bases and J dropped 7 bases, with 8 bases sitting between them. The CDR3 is CASSLRGTQYF. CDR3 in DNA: TGCGCCAGCAGCCTTCGAGGGACCCAGTACTTC.